These 24 T cell receptor beta chains were sequenced from one sample in a study of blood T cell repertoires in COVID-19. Clones were read by immunoSEQ multiplex PCR, and TCRdb kept only the in-frame ones, dropping some. The sample shows fewer than 250,000 clones, more than 65% of them seen only once. The sequencing sample was made of PBMCs or T cells enriched from blood (not recorded which). The source of these receptors is a woman aged 45-60 years with acute COVID-19.

The V and J genes are TRBV5-1 and TRBJ1-2, with TRBD1 matching 10 bases. The V and J ends lost 4 bases and 4 bases, in that order; junction bases with no gene match: 7. This CDR3 has 15 amino acids. CDR1 is SGHRS, CDR2 YFSETQ, per germline. For the CDR3, the DNA is TGCGCCAGCAGCCTAGGGGACAGGGGCGGCTATGGCTACACCTTC. It yields the protein CASSLGDRGGYGYTF.

The rearrangement links TRBV11-1 to TRBJ2-3; TRBD1 matches at 11 bases. J lost 3 bases, V lost 5 bases, and 4 bases had no gene match. The length of the CDR3 is 15 residues. Germline V gene lookup returns CDR1 SGHAT and CDR2 FQDESV (reference sequence). This chain's CDR3 is CASSPRDRGTDTQYF. The DNA of the CDR3 is TGTGCCAGCAGCCCGAGGGACAGGGGGACAGATACGCAGTATTTT.

The rearrangement joins TRBV18 to TRBJ2-2, with 8 bases fitting TRBD1. The CDR3 is made up of 20 amino acids. V lost 2 bases, J lost 4 bases, and 18 bases stayed unmatched. Germline loops: CDR1 KGHSH, CDR2 LQKENI. The chain's CDR3 is CASSPLAGGGSVRGTGELFF. As DNA, the CDR3 is TGTGCCAGCTCACCATTAGCAGGGGGCGGCTCTGTACGTGGCACCGGGGAGCTGTTTTTT.

This clone was seen many times. Other DNA sequences within the sample encode an identical CDR3. The V call is TRBV12-3 or TRBV12-4, the J call TRBJ1-2; D is perhaps TRBD1 (6 bases). The CDR3 spans 13 residues. V shed 5 bases and J shed 4 bases, with 11 bases lying between them. This chain's CDR3 is CASSRTGSYGYTF. The CDR3 DNA follows: TGTGCCAGCAGTCGTACAGGGAGCTATGGCTACACCTTC.

Only a few counts were recorded for this clone. The V gene is TRBV19, the J gene TRBJ1-5, with D tentatively TRBD1 (5 bases). V dropped 8 bases and J dropped 6 bases, with 20 bases sitting between them. CDR1 and CDR2 from the germline V gene are LNHDA and SQIVND (reference sequence). This CDR3 has 15 residues. CDR3 coding DNA: TGTGCCAGTCACAAGGGGAGGGTTGGGAGTCAGCCCCAGCATTTT. Its translation: CASHKGRVGSQPQHF.

The V gene is TRBV28, the J gene TRBJ1-1, with 10 bases lining up with TRBD1. Germline CDR1 MDHEN, CDR2 SYDVKM. The CDR3 contains 15 residues. J was trimmed by 5 bases and V by 3 bases; bases with no gene match: 6. The CDR3 protein is CASSLGGTGVTEAFF. CDR3 bases: TGTGCCAGCAGTTTGGGGGGGACAGGGGTGACTGAAGCTTTCTTT.

The V and J genes are TRBV7-9 and TRBJ2-5; D is uncertain. The germline V gene has CDR1 SEHNR and CDR2 FQNEAQ (reference sequence). CDR3 size: 10 residues. Trimming left V 11 bases short and J 2 bases short, with 6 bases between. Here the CDR3 DNA reads TGTGCCCTCGGGCAAGAGACCCAGTACTTC. It is translated as CALGQETQYF.

The V gene is TRBV20-1, the J gene TRBJ1-3; D remains unclear. The CDR3 extends over 11 amino acids. The V and J ends lost 5 bases and 4 bases respectively, with 6 bases between them. In germline, CDR1 is DFQATT, CDR2 SNEGSKA (reference sequence). CDR3 region: CSAARGNTIYF. For the CDR3, the DNA is TGCAGTGCTGCGCGGGGAAACACCATATATTTT.

The chain carries TRBV28 and TRBJ1-5; D is undetermined. The length of the CDR3 is 12 residues. Trimming cost V 8 bases and J 0 bases, with 5 bases left between them. The germline V gene has CDR1 MDHEN and CDR2 SYDVKM. The CDR3 loop is CASQVSNQPQHF. The CDR3 DNA is TGTGCCAGCCAGGTTAGCAATCAGCCCCAGCATTTT.

In its sample, this clone was seen a few times. The chain recombines TRBV19 with TRBJ2-7; the match to TRBD1 covers 9 bases. The CDR3 has 13 amino acids. Germline loops: CDR1 LNHDA, CDR2 SQIVND (reference sequence). V lost 5 bases, J lost 4 bases, and 3 bases stayed unmatched. The CDR3 region has the DNA TGTGCCAGTAGTGAGACAGGGGGATACGAGCAGTACGTC. Amino acid sequence: CASSETGGYEQYV.

The chain recombines TRBV6-5 with TRBJ1-2; 9 bases map to TRBD1. This CDR3 spans 15 amino acids. The germline V gene encodes CDR1 MNHEY and CDR2 SVGAGI. V shed 7 bases and J 5 bases; nucleotides not matched to a gene: 11. The CDR3 coding sequence is TGTGCCAGCACCCAGAGGGGACAGGGTCGGTATGGCTACACCTTC. This sequence encodes CASTQRGQGRYGYTF.

The rearrangement uses TRBV4-1 and TRBJ1-2; weak D call: TRBD1 (6 bases). The ends were cut back, 3 bases at V and 1 base at J, with 12 bases in the middle. This CDR3 spans 15 amino acids. CDR1 is MGHRA, CDR2 YSYEKL, per germline. CDR3 DNA sequence: TGCGCCAGCAGCCAGAAGGTAGGGGGTAACTATGGCTACACCTTC. Residues: CASSQKVGGNYGYTF.

This rearrangement joins TRBV18 to TRBJ1-3; D remains ambiguous. The V end lost 2 bases, the J end lost 2 bases, and 10 bases lay between the germline ends. The CDR3 is 15 amino acids. Looked up from germline, CDR1 is KGHSH and CDR2 is LQKENI. The chain's CDR3 is CASSPVMEPGNTIYF. DNA for the CDR3: TGTGCCAGCTCACCAGTTATGGAGCCTGGAAACACCATATATTTT.

This clone turned up a few times. The chain employs TRBV4-1 and TRBJ1-4, with TRBD1 matching over 9 bases. The CDR3 has 16 amino acids. Germline loops: CDR1 MGHRA, CDR2 YSYEKL. Trimming removed 3 bases from V and 6 bases from J; junction bases left unmatched: 8. The CDR3 region is CASSHGNRGRDEKLFF. The DNA of the CDR3 is TGCGCCAGCAGCCATGGGAACAGGGGGCGCGATGAAAAACTGTTTTTT.

The chain links TRBV27 to TRBJ1-1; D perhaps matches TRBD1 (5 bases). The CDR3 covers 15 residues. The V end was cut by 5 bases, the J end by 0 bases, with 13 bases between. Germline V CDR1 and CDR2: MNHEY, SMNVEV (reference sequence). CDR3 region: CASSRAPRVNTEAFF. The CDR3 DNA is TGTGCCAGCAGTCGGGCCCCCAGGGTGAACACTGAAGCTTTCTTT.

The gene calls are TRBV7-2 and TRBJ2-7; TRBD2 agrees at 10 bases. Germline V gene data show CDR1 as SGHTA and CDR2 as FQGNSA. The ends lost 4 bases at V and 4 bases at J; junction bases unmatched: 1. The CDR3 consists of 13 residues. CDR3 protein: CASSSAGGYEQYV. CDR3 DNA sequence: TGTGCCAGCAGCTCAGCGGGGGGGTACGAGCAGTACGTC.

This chain links TRBV6-5 with TRBJ2-7; 9 positions match TRBD2. V was pared by 2 bases and J by 6 bases, with 5 bases of the junction left unmatched. The CDR3 runs to 14 residues. Germline CDR1 is MNHEY and CDR2 is SVGAGI. The CDR3 sequence: CASSYSGGNFEQYV. CDR3 DNA sequence: TGTGCCAGCAGTTACAGCGGGGGGAACTTCGAGCAGTACGTC.

V and J are TRBV6-5 and TRBJ2-2; D gene uncertain. In germline, CDR1 is MNHEY, CDR2 SVGAGI. This CDR3 has 15 amino acids. V shed 2 bases and J shed 2 bases, with 9 bases lying between them. In nucleotides, the CDR3 is TGTGCCAGCAGTTACCTAGGATCCAACACCGGGGAGCTGTTTTTT. It translates to CASSYLGSNTGELFF.

This clone was seen repeatedly, ten times or more. This chain uses TRBV7-6 with TRBJ2-5, with 12 bases fitting TRBD2. Germline CDR1 is SGHVS and CDR2 is FNYEAQ. The CDR3 is made up of 15 amino acids. The junction had 10 bases not matched to a gene; V was cut back by 5 bases and J by 9 bases. In nucleotides, the CDR3 is TGTGCCAGCAGCACTAGCGGGGGGCTGAGTGGGGCCCAGTACTTC. Amino acid sequence: CASSTSGGLSGAQYF.

The J gene is TRBJ1-1, the V gene TRBV14, with TRBD1 matching over 8 bases. V gave up 0 bases and J gave up 9 bases; unmatched junction bases: 3. The germline V gene has CDR1 SGHDN and CDR2 FVKESK. CDR3 size: 13 residues. CDR3 sequence reads: CASSQDRTGKAFF. Here the CDR3 DNA reads TGTGCCAGCAGCCAAGATAGGACAGGGAAAGCTTTCTTT.

This chain links TRBV5-1 with TRBJ2-5; the D gene is possibly TRBD2 (5 bases). Between the trimmed V and J ends, which lost 0 bases and 3 bases, there was a span of 9 bases. This CDR3 contains 14 residues. CDR1 and CDR2 from the germline V gene are SGHRS and YFSETQ. The CDR3 loop reads CASSLVTGKETQYF. The CDR3 DNA sequence: TGCGCCAGCAGCTTGGTAACGGGGAAAGAGACCCAGTACTTC.

The V call is TRBV28, the J call TRBJ1-6, with unresolved D. Trimming took 6 bases from V and 9 from J, leaving 9 bases between them. The CDR3 has 12 amino acids. The germline V gene has CDR1 MDHEN and CDR2 SYDVKM. In DNA form, the CDR3 reads TGTGCCAGCAGGGCCCTTGGTTCACCCCTCCACTTT. It specifies CASRALGSPLHF.

The chain joins TRBV6-1 to TRBJ2-6; D remains unclear. This CDR3 is built from 15 residues. Germline V gene lookup returns CDR1 MNHNS and CDR2 SASEGT. Trimming removed 2 bases from V and 2 bases from J, with 7 bases in between. The chain's CDR3 is CASSEPPAGANVLTF. The CDR3 DNA is TGTGCCAGCAGTGAACCTCCAGCTGGGGCCAACGTCCTGACTTTC.

The chain couples TRBV28 to TRBJ2-5; TRBD1 is a possible D gene (6 bases). From germline, CDR1 is MDHEN and CDR2 SYDVKM. This CDR3 region has 15 residues. Between the trimmed V and J ends, which lost 5 bases and 3 bases, there was a span of 16 bases. The CDR3 protein is CASSPLRTEKETQYF. CDR3 bases: TGTGCCAGCAGTCCCCTTAGGACAGAGAAAGAGACCCAGTACTTC.